One and the same sample provided the 12 T cell receptor beta chains below, sequenced in a study of graft-versus-host responses after intestinal transplantation. Irradiated, violet-dye-labeled stimulators (around 200,000) were plated alongside around 200,000 CFSE-labeled responders. Sequenced by immunoSEQ multiplex PCR; TCRdb stores in-frame clones only, minus some. Of about 21,000 clones in the sample, roughly 33% were seen once. The sequencing here drew on alloreactive CD8+ T cells from a mixed lymphocyte reaction culture, taken before intestinal transplant. Noted subset: CFSE-low proliferating T cells sorted from approximately 6-day pre-transplant mixed lymphocyte reaction (GvH or HvG direction). These receptors were obtained from a human patient who received an intestinal transplant.

This clone counts as medium-sized. Written as DNA, the CDR3 is TGTGCCAGCAGCCCACTCGAGGGGTGGGAGCAGTTCTTC. Encoded protein: CASSPLEGWEQFF. The V and J genes are TRBV11-2 and TRBJ2-1, with D perhaps TRBD1 or TRBD2 (5 bases each). Trimming cost V 5 bases and J 10 bases, with 15 bases left between them. The germline V gene encodes CDR1 SGHAT and CDR2 FQNNGV. This CDR3 is 13 amino acids long.

This clone was seen a handful of times. The chain combines TRBV5-6 with TRBJ2-3; weak D call: TRBD2 (7 bases). With 2 bases removed from V and 3 bases from J, the gap between germline ends came to 13 bases. The CDR3 sequence is 15 residues long. CDR1 SGHDT and CDR2 YYEEEE come from the germline V gene. Here the CDR3 reads CASSFMGRGTDTQYF. The CDR3 DNA is TGTGCCAGCAGCTTCATGGGGAGGGGGACAGATACGCAGTATTTT.

The CDR3 coding sequence is TGTGCCAGCAGTTTGGGGAGTTTATACGAGCAGTACTTC. Amino acid sequence: CASSLGSLYEQYF. J is TRBJ2-7 and V is TRBV27, with D possibly matching TRBD2 (5 bases). Germline CDR1 and CDR2: MNHEY and SMNVEV (reference sequence). V lost 3 bases, J lost 4 bases, and 10 bases lay in between. This CDR3 has 13 amino acids.

This clone is categorized as medium-sized. V gene TRBV7-4 combines with J gene TRBJ2-4; the D is unclear. The CDR3 contains 16 residues. The V end lost 1 base, the J end lost 0 bases, and 10 bases lay between the germline ends. Per germline, CDR1 SGHVT and CDR2 SQSDAQ. CDR3 residues: CASSLEVALAKNIQYF. The CDR3 DNA is TGTGCCAGCAGCTTAGAGGTAGCACTAGCCAAAAACATTCAGTACTTC.

The V gene is TRBV6-7, the J gene TRBJ2-5, with D possibly matching TRBD2 (7 bases). TRBV6-7 belongs to the ORF category, with a function that is uncertain. This CDR3 contains 17 residues. V lost 7 bases, J lost 5 bases, and 26 bases lay in between. The DNA of the CDR3 is TGTGCCAGCATTACACCAGACCGGGCAAAGGGGGGGGAGACCCAGTACTTC. It yields the protein CASITPDRAKGGETQYF.

This clone appeared a few times. The chain uses TRBV5-4 and TRBJ2-5; 11 bases agree with TRBD2. Germline CDR1 is SGHNT and CDR2 is YYREEE (reference sequence). Trimming removed 0 bases from V and 1 base from J; junction bases left unmatched: 8. The CDR3 is 18 amino acids. The CDR3 region has the DNA TGTGCCAGCAGCTTGGCTTCTAGCGGGAGGAGTCTCCAAGAGACCCAGTACTTC. It translates to CASSLASSGRSLQETQYF.

The CDR3 DNA sequence: TGCGCCAGCAGCCAAGTGAACACGGGACTAGCGGGAGGATTTGACACAGATACGCAGTATTTT. This encodes CASSQVNTGLAGGFDTDTQYF. The genes are TRBV4-1 and TRBJ2-3; 15 positions agree with TRBD2. J gave up 2 bases and V 1 base, and 13 bases lay outside the gene matches. CDR1 is MGHRA, CDR2 YSYEKL, per germline. This CDR3 region has 21 residues.

This clone has only a few counts. This rearrangement joins TRBV27 to TRBJ1-5; the match to TRBD1 covers 12 bases. V dropped 5 bases and J dropped 3; count of bases not matched to a gene: 14. In germline, CDR1 is MNHEY, CDR2 SMNVEV (reference sequence). The CDR3 totals 19 residues. CDR3 sequence (DNA): TGTGCCAGCAGTCTCCGAGGGGGAGGGACAGGGGGCCTCAATCAGCCCCAGCATTTT. Residues: CASSLRGGGTGGLNQPQHF.

The rearrangement links TRBV29-1 to TRBJ2-7; 9 bases line up with TRBD2. Germline lookup yields CDR1 SQVTM and CDR2 ANQGSEA. Losses at the gene ends were 7 bases for V and 7 bases for J; bases not matched to a gene: 14. The CDR3 is 14 residues long. The CDR3, as DNA: TGCAGCGGCTTTTTTAGCGGGAGCTCGGGTGAGCAGTACTTC. It yields the protein CSGFFSGSSGEQYF.

V and J are TRBV5-6 and TRBJ2-5, with TRBD2 identical over 7 bases. This CDR3 is built from 18 residues. Germline V gene sequence: CDR1 SGHDT, CDR2 YYEEEE. The V gene end was trimmed by 8 bases and the J gene end by 2 bases; junction bases not matched to a gene: 21. The DNA of the CDR3 is TGTGCCAGTTACGGGAAACCGCGGGAGAAGAGGCAGCAAGAGACCCAGTACTTC. This codes for CASYGKPREKRQQETQYF. The full variable domain, its missing parts supplied by reference TRBV5-6 and TRBJ2-5, is DAGVTQSPTHLIKTRGQQVTLRCSPKSGHDTVSWYQQALGQGPQFIFQYYEEEERQRGNFPDRFSGHQFPNYSSELNVNALLLGDSALYLCASYGKPREKRQQETQYFGPGTRLLVL.

The V gene is TRBV9, the J gene TRBJ1-2; 7 nucleotides align to TRBD1. The length of the CDR3 is 12 residues. Germline CDR1 and CDR2: SGDLS and YYNGEE. V shed 3 bases, J shed 4 bases, and the junction held 0 bases outside the gene matches. CDR3 sequence (DNA): TGTGCCAGCAGCGGGGACAGCTATGGCTACACCTTC. Translation gives CASSGDSYGYTF.

The table lists this clone with a count of one. The genes are TRBV6-6 and TRBJ1-2, with a weak D call TRBD1 (5 bases). V lost 3 bases to trimming and J lost 5 bases, with 19 bases between them. The CDR3 length is 16 residues. CDR1 and CDR2 (germline): MNHNY, SVGAGI (reference sequence). The CDR3 loop is CASSYFVGGTAYGYTF. The DNA for the CDR3 is TGTGCCAGCAGTTATTTTGTTGGAGGGACGGCTTATGGCTACACCTTC.